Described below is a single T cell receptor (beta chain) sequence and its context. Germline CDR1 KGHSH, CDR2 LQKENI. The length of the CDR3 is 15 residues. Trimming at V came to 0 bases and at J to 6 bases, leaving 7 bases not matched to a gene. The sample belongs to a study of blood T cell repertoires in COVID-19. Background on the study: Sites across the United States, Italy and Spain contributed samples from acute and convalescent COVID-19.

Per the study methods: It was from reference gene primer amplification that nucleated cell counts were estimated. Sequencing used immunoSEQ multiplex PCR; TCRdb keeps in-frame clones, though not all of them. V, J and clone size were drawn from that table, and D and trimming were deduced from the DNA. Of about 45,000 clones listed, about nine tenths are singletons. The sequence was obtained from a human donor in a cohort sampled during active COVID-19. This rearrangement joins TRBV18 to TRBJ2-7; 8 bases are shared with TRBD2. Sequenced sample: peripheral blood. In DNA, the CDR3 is TGTGCCAGCTCACCACCGACTAGCGTTATAGGCGAGCAGTACTTC. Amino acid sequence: CASSPPTSVIGEQYF.